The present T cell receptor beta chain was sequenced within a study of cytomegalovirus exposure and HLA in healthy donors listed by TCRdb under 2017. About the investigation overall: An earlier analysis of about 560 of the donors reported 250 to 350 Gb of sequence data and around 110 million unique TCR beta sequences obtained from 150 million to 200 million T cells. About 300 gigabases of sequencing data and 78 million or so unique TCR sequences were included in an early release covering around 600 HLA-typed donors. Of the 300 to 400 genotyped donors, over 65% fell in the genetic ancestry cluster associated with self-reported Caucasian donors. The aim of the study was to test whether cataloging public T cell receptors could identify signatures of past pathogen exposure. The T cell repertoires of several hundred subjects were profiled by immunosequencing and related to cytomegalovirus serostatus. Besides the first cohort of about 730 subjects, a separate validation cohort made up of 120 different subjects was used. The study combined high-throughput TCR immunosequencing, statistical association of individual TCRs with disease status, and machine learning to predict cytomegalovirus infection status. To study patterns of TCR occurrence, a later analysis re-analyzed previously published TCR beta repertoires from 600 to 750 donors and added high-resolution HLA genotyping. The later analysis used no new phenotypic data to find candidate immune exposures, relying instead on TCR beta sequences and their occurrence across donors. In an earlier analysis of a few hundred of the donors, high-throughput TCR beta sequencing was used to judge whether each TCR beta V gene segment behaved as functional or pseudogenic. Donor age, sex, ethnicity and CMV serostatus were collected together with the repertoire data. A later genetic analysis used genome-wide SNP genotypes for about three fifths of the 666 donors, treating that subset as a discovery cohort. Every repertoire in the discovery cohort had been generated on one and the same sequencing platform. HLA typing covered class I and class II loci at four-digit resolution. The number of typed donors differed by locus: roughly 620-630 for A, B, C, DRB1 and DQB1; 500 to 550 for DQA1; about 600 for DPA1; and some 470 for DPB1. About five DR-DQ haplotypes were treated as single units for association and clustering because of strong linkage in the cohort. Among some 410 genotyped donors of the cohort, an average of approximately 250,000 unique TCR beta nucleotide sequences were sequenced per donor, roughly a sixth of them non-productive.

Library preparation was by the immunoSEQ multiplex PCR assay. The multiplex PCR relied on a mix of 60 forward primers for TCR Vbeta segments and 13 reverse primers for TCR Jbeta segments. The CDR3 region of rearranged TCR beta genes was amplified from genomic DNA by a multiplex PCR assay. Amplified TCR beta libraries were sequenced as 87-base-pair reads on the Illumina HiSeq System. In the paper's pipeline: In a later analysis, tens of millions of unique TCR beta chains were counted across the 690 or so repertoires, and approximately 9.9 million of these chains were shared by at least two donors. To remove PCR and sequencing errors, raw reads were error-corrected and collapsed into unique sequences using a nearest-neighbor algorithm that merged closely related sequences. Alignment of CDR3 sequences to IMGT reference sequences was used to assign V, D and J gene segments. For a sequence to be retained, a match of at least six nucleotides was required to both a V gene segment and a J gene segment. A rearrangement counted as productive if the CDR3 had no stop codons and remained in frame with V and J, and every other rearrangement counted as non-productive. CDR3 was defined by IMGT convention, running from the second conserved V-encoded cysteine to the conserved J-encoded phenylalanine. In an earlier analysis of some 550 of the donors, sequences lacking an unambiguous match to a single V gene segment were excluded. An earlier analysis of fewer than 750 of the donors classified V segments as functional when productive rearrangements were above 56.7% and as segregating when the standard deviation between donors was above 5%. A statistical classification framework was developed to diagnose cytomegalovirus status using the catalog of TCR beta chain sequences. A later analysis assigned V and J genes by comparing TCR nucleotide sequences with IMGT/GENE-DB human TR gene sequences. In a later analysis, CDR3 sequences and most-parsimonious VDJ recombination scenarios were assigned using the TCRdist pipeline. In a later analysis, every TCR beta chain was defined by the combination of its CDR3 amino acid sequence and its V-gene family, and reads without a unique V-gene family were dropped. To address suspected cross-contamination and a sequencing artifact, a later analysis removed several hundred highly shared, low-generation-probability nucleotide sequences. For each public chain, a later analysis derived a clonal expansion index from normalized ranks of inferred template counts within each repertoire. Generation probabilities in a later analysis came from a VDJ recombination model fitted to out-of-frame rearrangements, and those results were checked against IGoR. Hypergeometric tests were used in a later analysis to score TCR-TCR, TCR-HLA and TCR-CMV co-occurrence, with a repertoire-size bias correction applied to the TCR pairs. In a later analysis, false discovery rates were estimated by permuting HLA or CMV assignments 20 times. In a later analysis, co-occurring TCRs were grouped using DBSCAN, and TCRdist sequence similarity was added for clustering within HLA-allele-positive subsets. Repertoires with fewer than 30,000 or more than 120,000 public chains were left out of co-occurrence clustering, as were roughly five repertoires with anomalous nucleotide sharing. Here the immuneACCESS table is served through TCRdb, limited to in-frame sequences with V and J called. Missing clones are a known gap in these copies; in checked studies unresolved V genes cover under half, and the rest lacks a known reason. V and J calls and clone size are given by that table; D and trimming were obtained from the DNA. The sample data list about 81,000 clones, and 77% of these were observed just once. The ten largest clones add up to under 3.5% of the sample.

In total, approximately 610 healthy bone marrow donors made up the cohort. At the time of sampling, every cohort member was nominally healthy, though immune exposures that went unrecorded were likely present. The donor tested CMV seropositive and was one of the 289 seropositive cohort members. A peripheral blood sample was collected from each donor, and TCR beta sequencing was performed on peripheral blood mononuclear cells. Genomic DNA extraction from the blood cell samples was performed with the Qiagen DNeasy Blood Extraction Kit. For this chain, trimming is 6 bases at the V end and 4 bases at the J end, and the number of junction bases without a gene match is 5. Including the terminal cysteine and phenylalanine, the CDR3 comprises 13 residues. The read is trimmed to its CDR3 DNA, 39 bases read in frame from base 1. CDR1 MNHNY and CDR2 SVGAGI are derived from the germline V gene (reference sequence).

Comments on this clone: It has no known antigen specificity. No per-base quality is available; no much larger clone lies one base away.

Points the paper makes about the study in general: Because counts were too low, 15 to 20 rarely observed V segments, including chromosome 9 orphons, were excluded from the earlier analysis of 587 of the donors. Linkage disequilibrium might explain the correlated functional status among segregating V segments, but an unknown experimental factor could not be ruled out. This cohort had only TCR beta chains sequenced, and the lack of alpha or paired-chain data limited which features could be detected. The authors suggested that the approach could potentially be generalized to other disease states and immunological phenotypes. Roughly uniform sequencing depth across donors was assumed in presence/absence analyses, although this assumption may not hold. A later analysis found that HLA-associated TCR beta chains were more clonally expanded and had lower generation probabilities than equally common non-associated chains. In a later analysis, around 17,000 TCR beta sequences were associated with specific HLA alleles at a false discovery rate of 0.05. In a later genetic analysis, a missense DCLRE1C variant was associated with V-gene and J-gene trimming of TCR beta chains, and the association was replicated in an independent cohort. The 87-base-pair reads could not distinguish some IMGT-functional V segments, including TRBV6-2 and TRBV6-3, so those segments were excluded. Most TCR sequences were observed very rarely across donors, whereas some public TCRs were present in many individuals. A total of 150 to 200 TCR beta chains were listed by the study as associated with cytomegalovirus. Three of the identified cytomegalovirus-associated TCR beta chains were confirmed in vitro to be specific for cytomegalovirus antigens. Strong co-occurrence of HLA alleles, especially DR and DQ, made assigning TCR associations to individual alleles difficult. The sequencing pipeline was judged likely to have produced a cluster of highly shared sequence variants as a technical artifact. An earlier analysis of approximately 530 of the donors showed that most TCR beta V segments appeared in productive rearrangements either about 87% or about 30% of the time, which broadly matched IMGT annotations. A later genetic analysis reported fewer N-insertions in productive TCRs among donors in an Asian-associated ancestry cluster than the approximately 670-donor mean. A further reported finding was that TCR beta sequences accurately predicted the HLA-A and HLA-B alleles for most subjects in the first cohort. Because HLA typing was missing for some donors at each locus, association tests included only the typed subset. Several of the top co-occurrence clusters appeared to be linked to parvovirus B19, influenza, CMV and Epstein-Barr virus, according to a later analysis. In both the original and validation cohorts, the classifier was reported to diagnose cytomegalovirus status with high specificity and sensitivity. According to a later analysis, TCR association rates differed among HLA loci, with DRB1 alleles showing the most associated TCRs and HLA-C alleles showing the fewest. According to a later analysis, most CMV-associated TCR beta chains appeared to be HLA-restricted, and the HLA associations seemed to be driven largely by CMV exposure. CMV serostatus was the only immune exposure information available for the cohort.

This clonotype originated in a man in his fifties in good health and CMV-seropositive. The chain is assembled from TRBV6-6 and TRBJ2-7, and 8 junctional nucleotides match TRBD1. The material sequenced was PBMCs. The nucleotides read TGTGCCAGCAGGCTCGGACAGGGTTACGAGCAGTACTTC. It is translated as CASRLGQGYEQYF.